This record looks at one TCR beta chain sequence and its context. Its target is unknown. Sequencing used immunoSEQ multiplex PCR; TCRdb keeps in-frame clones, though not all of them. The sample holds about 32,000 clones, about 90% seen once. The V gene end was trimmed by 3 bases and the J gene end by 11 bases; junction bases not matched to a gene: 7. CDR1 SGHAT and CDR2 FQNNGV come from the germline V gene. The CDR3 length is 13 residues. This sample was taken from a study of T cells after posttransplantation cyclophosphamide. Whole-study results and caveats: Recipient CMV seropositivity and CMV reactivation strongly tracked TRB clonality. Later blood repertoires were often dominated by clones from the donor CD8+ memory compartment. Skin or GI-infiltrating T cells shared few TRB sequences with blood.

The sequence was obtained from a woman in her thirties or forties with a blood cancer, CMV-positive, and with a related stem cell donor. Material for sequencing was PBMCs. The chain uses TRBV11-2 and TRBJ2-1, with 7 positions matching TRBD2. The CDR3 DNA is TGTGCCAGCAGCTTGTCCCTAGCGGTAAAGCAGTTCTTC. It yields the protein CASSLSLAVKQFF. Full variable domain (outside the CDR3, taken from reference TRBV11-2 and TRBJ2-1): EAGVAQSPRYKIIEKRQSVAFWCNPISGHATLYWYQQILGQGPKLLIQFQNNGVVDDSQLPKDRFSAERLKGVDSTLKIQPAKLEDSAVYLCASSLSLAVKQFFGPGTRLTVL.